Presented here are 30 T cell receptor beta chains from one specimen sequenced in a study of vaccination effects on CD4 cells after COVID-19. Antigen specificity for these receptors is unknown. Sequencing used immunoSEQ multiplex PCR; TCRdb keeps in-frame clones, though not all of them. The table records roughly 70,000 clones, roughly three quarters of them present only once. In the ViraFEST assay, antigen-specific CD4+ clonotypes were identified by expansion after peptide-pool stimulation. Between days 10 and 11 of culture, CD4+ T cells were separated out. Participants got two doses of BNT162b2 or mRNA-1273 vaccine. This specimen consisted of CD4+ T cells from PBMCs cultured with HCoV-OC43 spike peptides, obtained after COVID-19 vaccination. Regarding subset: HCoV-OC43 spike overlapping peptide pool stimulation. Receptors were obtained from a human donor who received a COVID-19 vaccine.

The chain links TRBV2 to TRBJ2-1; no firm D call. Germline CDR1 and CDR2: SNHLY and FYNNEI. Trimming took off 8 bases at V and 7 bases at J, with 9 bases between the two ends. There are 11 residues in the CDR3. Here the CDR3 DNA reads TGTGCCAGCCTAGGAGAGAATGAGCAGTTCTTC. It translates to CASLGENEQFF.

Written as DNA, the CDR3 is TGTGCCAGCTCTGACAGCGACATGAACACTGAAGCTTTCTTT. Amino acids: CASSDSDMNTEAFF. The chain links TRBV2 to TRBJ1-1, with D perhaps matching TRBD1 (5 bases). The CDR3 sequence is 14 residues long. Trimming removed 8 bases at V and 0 bases at J, with 13 bases between. From germline, CDR1 is SNHLY and CDR2 FYNNEI.

J is TRBJ1-5 and V is TRBV6-5; no definite D call. CDR3 length: 13 amino acids. Germline V gives CDR1 MNHEY, CDR2 SVGAGI. The V gene lost 2 bases and the J gene lost 6 bases, with 8 bases spanning the gap. The CDR3 spells CASSYRVGQPQHF. DNA for the CDR3: TGTGCCAGCAGTTACAGAGTCGGTCAGCCCCAGCATTTT.

The genes are TRBV27 and TRBJ2-5; D may match TRBD1 or TRBD2 (6 bases each). Germline CDR1 and CDR2: MNHEY and SMNVEV (reference sequence). This CDR3 region has 14 residues. V was cut by 5 bases and J by 2 bases, with 12 bases left in between. CDR3 in amino acids: CASSDRTIQETQYF. Written as DNA, the CDR3 is TGTGCCAGCAGTGACAGGACTATTCAAGAGACCCAGTACTTC.

The count of this clone is one. The J gene is TRBJ2-5, the V gene TRBV9; a weak D match, TRBD1 (5 bases). The CDR3 has 14 amino acids. Germline V gives CDR1 SGDLS, CDR2 YYNGEE. The ends were cut back, 4 bases at V and 5 bases at J, with 15 bases in the middle. CDR3 sequence: CASSSTGMGETQYF. Written as DNA, the CDR3 is TGTGCCAGCAGCTCTACAGGCATGGGGGAGACCCAGTACTTC.

The chain recombines TRBV19 with TRBJ2-1; D is perhaps TRBD1 or TRBD2 (5 bases each). The V gene lost 4 bases and the J gene lost 0 bases, with 22 bases spanning the gap. CDR3 length equals 19 residues. Germline lookup yields CDR1 LNHDA and CDR2 SQIVND (reference sequence). CDR3 region: CASSTQPGRGPSSYNEQFF. The DNA for the CDR3 is TGTGCCAGTAGTACTCAGCCGGGACGAGGCCCAAGCTCCTACAATGAGCAGTTCTTC.

The chain recombines TRBV3-1 (or the pseudogene TRBV3-2) with TRBJ1-3, with D possibly being TRBD1 (5 bases). V was shortened by 4 bases and J by 0 bases, with 13 bases between the two germline ends. Germline V CDR1 and CDR2: LGHDT, YNNKEL (reference sequence). The CDR3 has 16 amino acids. CDR3 sequence: CASSPVRQLSGNTIYF. CDR3 coding DNA: TGTGCCAGCAGCCCGGTGCGACAGCTCTCTGGAAACACCATATATTTT.

The J gene is TRBJ2-2, the V gene TRBV6-1, with no clear D. CDR1 and CDR2 from the germline V gene are MNHNS and SASEGT. CDR3 size: 14 residues. The ends were cut back, 0 bases at V and 9 bases at J, with 11 bases in the middle. The DNA of the CDR3 is TGTGCCAGCAGTGAAGCGGCAGCCGGCCGGGAGCTGTTTTTT. Residues: CASSEAAAGRELFF.

This chain uses TRBV5-5 with TRBJ1-3; D may be TRBD1 (6 bases). Trimming shortened V by 1 base and J by 9 bases, and 14 bases separated the two germline ends. CDR1 and CDR2 from the germline V gene are SGHKS and YYEKEE (reference sequence). The length of the CDR3 is 14 residues. This CDR3 is CASSLRDTLGTIYF. As DNA, the CDR3 is TGTGCCAGCAGCTTGAGGGACACCCTCGGCACCATATATTTT.

J is TRBJ2-5 and V is TRBV7-3; TRBD1 matches at 10 bases. CDR1 SGHTA and CDR2 FQGTGA come from the germline V gene. The CDR3 runs 13 residues. The ends lost 4 bases at V and 5 bases at J; junction bases unmatched: 1. CDR3 in amino acids: CASSWDRGETQYF. In DNA, the CDR3 is TGTGCCAGCAGCTGGGACAGGGGTGAGACCCAGTACTTC.

This clone was recorded a few times. This rearrangement joins TRBV2 to TRBJ1-5, with D maybe TRBD1 (6 bases). There are 13 residues in the CDR3. Trimming shortened V by 6 bases and J by 4 bases, and 10 bases separated the two germline ends. Germline CDR1 SNHLY, CDR2 FYNNEI. The CDR3 loop reads CASRSDRNQPQHF. DNA of the CDR3: TGTGCCAGCAGGTCCGACAGGAATCAGCCCCAGCATTTT.

The CDR3 loop reads CASSHSGGLNTGELFF. The CDR3 DNA reads TGTGCCAGCAGCCACTCAGGGGGCTTGAACACCGGGGAGCTGTTTTTT. The rearrangement uses TRBV3-1 (or the pseudogene TRBV3-2) and TRBJ2-2; 8 positions agree with TRBD1. Unmatched junction bases numbered 4, after V lost 3 bases and J lost 1 base. The CDR3 runs 16 residues. The germline V gene has CDR1 LGHDT and CDR2 YNNKEL (reference sequence).

This rearrangement joins TRBV18 to TRBJ1-5; 8 bases map to TRBD1. The ends lost 3 bases at V and 3 bases at J; junction bases unmatched: 4. Germline CDR1 KGHSH, CDR2 LQKENI. The CDR3 length is 15 residues. The CDR3 protein is CASSPQGANNQPQHF. The CDR3 DNA is TGTGCCAGCTCACCCCAGGGGGCGAACAATCAGCCCCAGCATTTT. Together with reference TRBV18 and TRBJ1-5, the CDR3 gives the full variable domain: NAGVMQNPRHLVRRRGQEARLRCSPMKGHSHVYWYRQLPEEGLKFMVYLQKENIIDESGMPKERFSAEFPKEGPSILRIQQVVRGDSAAYFCASSPQGANNQPQHFGDGTRLSIL.

This clone occurred once. The chain combines TRBV5-1 with TRBJ1-4, with TRBD1 identical over 10 bases. The junction had 4 bases not matched to a gene; V was cut back by 4 bases and J by 7 bases. CDR3 size: 14 residues. Germline V gives CDR1 SGHRS, CDR2 YFSETQ. CDR3 nucleotides: TGCGCCAGCAGCCAGACAGGGGGCCTTGAAAAACTGTTTTTT. It codes for CASSQTGGLEKLFF.

This clone occurred once. This rearrangement joins TRBV4-1 to TRBJ2-1, with 7 bases matching TRBD2. The V gene's germline CDR1 is MGHRA and CDR2 YSYEKL. V shed 4 bases and J 0 bases; nucleotides not matched to a gene: 18. The CDR3 is 20 amino acids. CDR3 coding DNA: TGCGCCAGCAGCCTCCAAAGGGGCAGGGAGGGGTCGAGCTCCTACAATGAGCAGTTCTTC. As protein: CASSLQRGREGSSSYNEQFF.

The V call is TRBV6-1, the J call TRBJ2-1; the match to TRBD2 covers 8 bases. From germline, CDR1 is MNHNS and CDR2 SASEGT. The J segment lost 8 bases and the V segment lost 0 bases, leaving 9 bases of the junction unmatched. The length of the CDR3 is 16 residues. CDR3 sequence (DNA): TGTGCCAGCAGTGAAGCGCTCGGGGGGGGAGTGGATGAGCAGTTCTTC. It codes for CASSEALGGGVDEQFF.

This clone appeared a few times. The chain employs TRBV5-6 and TRBJ2-7; 7 bases match TRBD1. Germline V gene sequence: CDR1 SGHDT, CDR2 YYEEEE. CDR3 length: 14 residues. The V segment lost 8 bases and the J segment 2 bases; nucleotides outside the gene matches: 10. The CDR3 DNA reads as TGTGCCAGTGGCGAGACAGGGATAACCTACGAGCAGTACGTC. It specifies CASGETGITYEQYV.

This chain joins TRBV7-8 and TRBJ1-1; 8 bases line up with TRBD1. Trimming took 7 bases from V and 1 from J; bases not matched to a gene: 5. CDR3 length: 14 residues. The germline gives CDR1 SGHVS, CDR2 FQNEAQ. CDR3 region: CASTLDRENTEAFF. The CDR3 bases are TGTGCCAGCACCTTGGACAGGGAGAACACTGAAGCTTTCTTT.

This chain joins TRBV20-1 and TRBJ1-2; D is possibly TRBD1 (5 bases). The CDR3 has 14 residues. V was shortened by 3 bases and J by 8 bases, with 19 bases between the two germline ends. Looked up from germline, CDR1 is DFQATT and CDR2 is SNEGSKA (reference sequence). CDR3 nucleotides: TGCAGTGCTAGTCCCCAGGGAGGTCTGCAGGGCTACACCTTC. Amino acid sequence: CSASPQGGLQGYTF.

The gene calls are TRBV29-1 and TRBJ2-5; D might be TRBD1 or TRBD2, each matching 6 bases. The germline CDR1 and CDR2 sequences are SQVTM and ANQGSEA. Trimming took 6 bases from V and 4 from J, leaving 27 bases between them. The CDR3 is 17 amino acids. CDR3 in DNA: TGCAGCGTCCTGAGGGGGATCGTGGGTACCGGGAGAGAGACCCAGTACTTC. Its protein product is CSVLRGIVGTGRETQYF.

The rearrangement joins TRBV6-5 to TRBJ2-3, with D possibly being TRBD1 (5 bases). Trimming left V 6 bases short and J 3 bases short, with 7 bases between. Looked up from germline, CDR1 is MNHEY and CDR2 is SVGAGI. The CDR3 contains 12 residues. DNA of the CDR3: TGTGCCAGCAGGGACATAACAGATACGCAGTATTTT. Its translation: CASRDITDTQYF.

V is TRBV6-6 and J is TRBJ2-5; the match to TRBD2 covers 8 bases. This CDR3 comprises 15 residues. J gave up 1 base and V 8 bases, and 9 bases lay outside the gene matches. In germline, CDR1 is MNHNY, CDR2 SVGAGI (reference sequence). CDR3 residues: CASSYGGGTQETQYF. DNA of the CDR3: TGTGCCAGCTCGTATGGCGGGGGGACCCAAGAGACCCAGTACTTC.

This chain connects TRBV4-1 to TRBJ1-5; D possibly corresponds to TRBD1 (5 bases). Germline loops: CDR1 MGHRA, CDR2 YSYEKL. The V gene lost 4 bases and the J gene lost 5 bases, with 15 bases spanning the gap. The CDR3 consists of 15 residues. The CDR3 DNA follows: TGCGCCAGCAGCCGCGGGACCTTTGGCGATCAGCCCCAGCATTTT. Protein sequence: CASSRGTFGDQPQHF.

This clone was detected once. This rearrangement joins TRBV15 to TRBJ2-5; D uncertain. CDR1 LNHNV and CDR2 YYDKDF come from the germline V gene (reference sequence). There are 15 residues in the CDR3. V was pared by 3 bases and J by 3 bases, with 14 bases between. The CDR3 loop is CATSRDLGVEETQYF. CDR3 in DNA: TGTGCCACCAGCAGGGACCTAGGAGTAGAAGAGACCCAGTACTTC.

As DNA, the CDR3 is TGCGCCAGCAGTGAGGGACTAGCGGGGTGGAAAGAGACCCAGTACTTC. This gives the protein CASSEGLAGWKETQYF. V is TRBV10-2 and J is TRBJ2-5, with 12 bases matching TRBD2. The V gene's germline CDR1 is WSHSY and CDR2 SAAADI. This CDR3 has 16 amino acids. With V trimmed by 2 bases and J by 3 bases, 4 bases remained unmatched.

The chain couples TRBV19 to TRBJ2-6; 10 bases match TRBD1. Germline assignment: CDR1 LNHDA and CDR2 SQIVND (reference sequence). The V segment lost 7 bases and the J segment 3 bases; nucleotides outside the gene matches: 9. The CDR3 has 17 residues. The CDR3 region has the DNA TGTGCCAGTAAGACAGGGGGCGGCAGCGATGGGGCCAACGTCCTGACTTTC. It translates to CASKTGGGSDGANVLTF.

This clone was counted only a few times. The chain is built from TRBV2 and TRBJ1-1; D not certain. The V end was cut by 3 bases, the J end by 0 bases, with 8 bases between. Germline V CDR1 and CDR2: SNHLY, FYNNEI. The CDR3 is 14 amino acids. The CDR3 reads CASSEWQMNTEAFF. DNA for the CDR3: TGTGCCAGCAGTGAGTGGCAGATGAACACTGAAGCTTTCTTT.

The chain combines TRBV27 with TRBJ1-5; no clear D. V was trimmed by 3 bases and J by 5 bases, leaving 14 bases between them. Per germline, CDR1 MNHEY and CDR2 SMNVEV (reference sequence). The CDR3 runs 15 residues. Here the CDR3 DNA reads TGTGCCAGCAGTTTGGGTCGGGTGGGCGATCAGCCCCAGCATTTT. This translates into CASSLGRVGDQPQHF.

The V and J genes are TRBV12-1 and TRBJ2-4; TRBD2 is the table's D call, not checked against the DNA. TRBV12-1 is termed a pseudogene. The CDR3 length is 15 residues. The CDR3 region is CASSFEGGPKNIQYF. CDR3 coding DNA: TGTGCCAGCAGCTTTGAGGGGGGGCCTAAAAACATTCAGTACTTC.

The chain links TRBV7-2 to TRBJ1-3; the D gene is possibly TRBD1 (5 bases). The V end lost 2 bases, the J end lost 3 bases, and 11 bases lay between the germline ends. Germline lookup yields CDR1 SGHTA and CDR2 FQGNSA. The CDR3 loop spans 15 amino acids. Here the CDR3 DNA reads TGTGCCAGCAGCTTACAGGGTATGCTTGGAAACACCATATATTTT. It specifies CASSLQGMLGNTIYF.